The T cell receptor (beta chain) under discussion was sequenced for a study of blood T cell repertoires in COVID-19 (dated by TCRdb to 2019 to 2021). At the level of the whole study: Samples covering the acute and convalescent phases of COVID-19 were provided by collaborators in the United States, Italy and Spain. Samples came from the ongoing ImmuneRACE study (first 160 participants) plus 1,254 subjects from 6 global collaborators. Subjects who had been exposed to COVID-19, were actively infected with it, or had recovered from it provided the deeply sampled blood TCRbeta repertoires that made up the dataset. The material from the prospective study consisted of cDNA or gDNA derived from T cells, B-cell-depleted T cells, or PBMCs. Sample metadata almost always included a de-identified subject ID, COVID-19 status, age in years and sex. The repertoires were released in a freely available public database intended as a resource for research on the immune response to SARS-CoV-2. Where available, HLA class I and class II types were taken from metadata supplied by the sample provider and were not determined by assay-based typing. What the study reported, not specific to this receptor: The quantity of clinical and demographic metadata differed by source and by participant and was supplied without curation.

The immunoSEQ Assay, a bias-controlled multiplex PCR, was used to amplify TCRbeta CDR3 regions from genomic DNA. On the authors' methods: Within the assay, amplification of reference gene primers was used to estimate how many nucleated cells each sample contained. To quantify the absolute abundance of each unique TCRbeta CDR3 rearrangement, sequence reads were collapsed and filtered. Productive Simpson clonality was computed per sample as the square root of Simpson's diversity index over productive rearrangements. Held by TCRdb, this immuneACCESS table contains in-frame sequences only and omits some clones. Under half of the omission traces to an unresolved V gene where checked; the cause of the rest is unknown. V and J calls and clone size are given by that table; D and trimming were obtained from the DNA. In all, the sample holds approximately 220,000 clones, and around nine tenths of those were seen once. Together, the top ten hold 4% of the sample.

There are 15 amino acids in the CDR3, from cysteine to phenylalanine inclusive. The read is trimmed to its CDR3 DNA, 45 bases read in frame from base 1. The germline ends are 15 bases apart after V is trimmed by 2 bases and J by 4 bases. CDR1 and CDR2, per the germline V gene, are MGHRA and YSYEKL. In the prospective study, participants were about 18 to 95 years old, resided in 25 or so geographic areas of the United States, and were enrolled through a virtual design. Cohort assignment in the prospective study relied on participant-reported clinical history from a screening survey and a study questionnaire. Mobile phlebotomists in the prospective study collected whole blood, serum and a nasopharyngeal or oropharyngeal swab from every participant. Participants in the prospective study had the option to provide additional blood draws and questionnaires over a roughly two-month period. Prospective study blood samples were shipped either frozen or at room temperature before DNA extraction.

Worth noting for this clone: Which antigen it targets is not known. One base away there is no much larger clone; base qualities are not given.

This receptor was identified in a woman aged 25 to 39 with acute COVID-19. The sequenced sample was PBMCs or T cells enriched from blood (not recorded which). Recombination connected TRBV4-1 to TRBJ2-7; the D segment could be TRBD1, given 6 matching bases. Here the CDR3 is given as CASSQRRPGQYEQYF. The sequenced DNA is TGCGCCAGCAGCCAAAGAAGGCCGGGACAATACGAGCAGTACTTC.